This T cell receptor beta chain derives from a study of T cell responses to AZD1222 COVID-19 vaccine. Sequencing was performed with immunoSEQ multiplex PCR; in TCRdb, only in-frame clones are kept and a portion is missing. The profile covers approximately 76,000 clones, with 90% to 95% appearing a single time and under 5% taken by the ten largest. The length of the CDR3 is 15 residues. The junction had 6 bases not matched to a gene; V was cut back by 1 base and J by 7 bases. Germline V CDR1 and CDR2: LGHNA, YNFKEQ. The genes are TRBV4-2 and TRBJ2-2, with 7 positions matching TRBD2. This clonotype was obtained from an adult in good health. The sample here was peripheral blood, taken on day 0 of MenACWY control vaccination. The CDR3 bases are TGTGCCAGCAGCCAAGCTGTAATAGCGGGCGGGGAGCTGTTTTTT. It is translated as CASSQAVIAGGELFF.